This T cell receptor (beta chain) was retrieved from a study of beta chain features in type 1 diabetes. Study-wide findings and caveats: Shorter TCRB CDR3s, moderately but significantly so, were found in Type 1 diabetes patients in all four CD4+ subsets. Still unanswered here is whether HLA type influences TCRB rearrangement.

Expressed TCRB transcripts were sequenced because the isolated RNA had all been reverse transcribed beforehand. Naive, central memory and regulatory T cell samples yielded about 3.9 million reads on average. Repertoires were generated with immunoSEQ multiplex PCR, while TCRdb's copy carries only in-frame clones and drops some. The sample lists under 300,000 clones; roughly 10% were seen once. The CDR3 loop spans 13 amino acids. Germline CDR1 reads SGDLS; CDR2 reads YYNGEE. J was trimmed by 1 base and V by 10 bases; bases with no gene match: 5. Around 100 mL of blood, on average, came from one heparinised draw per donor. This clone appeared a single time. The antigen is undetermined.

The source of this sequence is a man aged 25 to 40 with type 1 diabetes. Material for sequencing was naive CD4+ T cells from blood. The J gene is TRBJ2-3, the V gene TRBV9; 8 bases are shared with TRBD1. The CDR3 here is CASSGGGTDTQYF. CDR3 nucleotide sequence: TGTGCCTCCTCAGGGGGCGGCACAGATACGCAGTATTTT.